The T cell receptor (beta chain) under discussion was sequenced for a study of blood T cell repertoires in COVID-19 (dated by TCRdb to about 2020). Context from the whole study: Samples from collaborators originated in the United States, Italy and Spain and spanned both the acute and convalescent phases of COVID-19. The samples were drawn from the first 160 participants of the ongoing ImmuneRACE study and from 1,254 subjects provided by 6 global collaborators. Sample metadata almost always included a de-identified subject ID, COVID-19 status, age in years and sex. HLA class I and class II types, where available, came from metadata supplied by the sample provider rather than from assay-based typing. The prospective study material was composed of cDNA or gDNA derived from T cells, B-cell-depleted T cells, or PBMCs. A freely available public database, intended as a resource for researchers studying the immune response to SARS-CoV-2, is where the repertoires were released. The dataset comprised deeply sampled blood TCRbeta repertoires from subjects exposed to, actively infected with, or recovered from COVID-19.

From cysteine to phenylalanine, the CDR3 is 16 amino acids long. CDR3 DNA only is kept here, 48 bases in frame from base 1. V is cut by 3 bases and J by 8 bases, and the space between the germline ends is 22 bases. The germline V gene specifies ENHRY as CDR1 and SYGVKD as CDR2. Beyond this particular receptor, the publication reports: How much clinical and demographic metadata was included differed by source and by participant, and the metadata was provided uncurated.

Concerning this clone itself: This receptor's antigen is unknown. No quality values exist for individual bases; no much larger clone is one base distant.

TCRbeta CDR3 regions were amplified from genomic DNA by means of the immunoSEQ Assay, a bias-controlled multiplex PCR. Under the source paper's analysis protocol: Nucleated cell counts per sample were estimated from amplification of reference gene primers within the assay. To quantify the absolute abundance of each unique TCRbeta CDR3 rearrangement, sequence reads were collapsed and filtered. For each sample, productive Simpson clonality was calculated as the square root of Simpson's diversity index over productive rearrangements. The source is immuneACCESS, and TCRdb retained only in-frame sequences with V and J called. Part of the clones is not carried over; for the studies checked, unresolved V genes explain less than half of this, and the remainder is unexplained. V and J calls and clone size come straight from that table; D and trimming were deduced from the DNA. The sample profile shows hundreds of thousands of clones; approximately 86% of them were found once. The ten largest clones take up more than 8.5% of the sample.

In the prospective study, participants were roughly 18 to 95 years old, resided in about two dozen geographic areas of the United States, and were enrolled through a virtual design. In the prospective study, cohorts were assigned on the basis of participant-reported clinical history obtained from a screening survey and a study questionnaire. For ImmuneRACE Cohort 3, a participant was defined as recovered based on two consecutive negative NP/OP PCR tests, clearance by a healthcare professional, or resolution of symptoms. In the prospective study, mobile phlebotomists collected whole blood, serum and a nasopharyngeal or oropharyngeal swab from each participant. Prospective study participants could optionally give additional blood draws and questionnaires over a roughly 2-month period. Before DNA extraction, prospective study blood samples were shipped either frozen or at room temperature.

Sequencing used PBMCs or T cells enriched from blood (not recorded which). The sequence was obtained from a woman between 18 and 29 years old who had recovered from COVID-19. The chain joins TRBV10-3 to TRBJ1-2; no confident D gene assignment can be made. This receptor carries the CDR3 CAISDPSPWRAQGYTF. The nucleotide sequence reads as follows: TGTGCCATCAGTGACCCATCGCCGTGGAGGGCCCAAGGCTACACCTTC.